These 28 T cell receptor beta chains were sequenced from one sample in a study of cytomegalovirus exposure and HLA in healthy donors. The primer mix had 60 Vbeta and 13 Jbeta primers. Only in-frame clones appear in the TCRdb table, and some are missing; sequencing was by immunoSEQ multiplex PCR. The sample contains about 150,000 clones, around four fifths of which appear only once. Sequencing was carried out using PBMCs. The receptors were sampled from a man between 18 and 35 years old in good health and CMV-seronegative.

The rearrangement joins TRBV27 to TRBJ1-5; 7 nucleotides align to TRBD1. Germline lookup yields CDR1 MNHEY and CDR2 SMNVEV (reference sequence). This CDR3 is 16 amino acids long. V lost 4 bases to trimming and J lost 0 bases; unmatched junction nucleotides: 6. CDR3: CASSSGGHYSNQPQHF. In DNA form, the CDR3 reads TGTGCCAGCAGTTCAGGGGGACACTATAGCAATCAGCCCCAGCATTTT.

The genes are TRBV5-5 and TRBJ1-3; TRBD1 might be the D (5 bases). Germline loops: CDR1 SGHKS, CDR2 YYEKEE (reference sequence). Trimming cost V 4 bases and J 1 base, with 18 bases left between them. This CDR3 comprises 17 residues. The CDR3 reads CASSLDPTGQSGNTIYF. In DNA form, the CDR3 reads TGTGCCAGCAGCCTCGACCCTACAGGCCAATCTGGAAACACCATATATTTT. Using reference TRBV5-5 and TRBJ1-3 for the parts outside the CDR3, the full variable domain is DAGVTQSPTHLIKTRGQQVTLRCSPISGHKSVSWYQQVLGQGPQFIFQYYEKEERGRGNFPDRFSARQFPNYSSELNVNALLLGDSALYLCASSLDPTGQSGNTIYFGEGSWLTVV.

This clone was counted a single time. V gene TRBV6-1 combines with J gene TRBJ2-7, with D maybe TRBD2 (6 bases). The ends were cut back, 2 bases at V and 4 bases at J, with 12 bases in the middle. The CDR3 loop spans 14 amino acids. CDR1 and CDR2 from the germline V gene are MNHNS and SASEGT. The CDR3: CASSESGEVYEQYF. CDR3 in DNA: TGTGCCAGCAGTGAATCGGGAGAAGTTTACGAGCAGTACTTC.

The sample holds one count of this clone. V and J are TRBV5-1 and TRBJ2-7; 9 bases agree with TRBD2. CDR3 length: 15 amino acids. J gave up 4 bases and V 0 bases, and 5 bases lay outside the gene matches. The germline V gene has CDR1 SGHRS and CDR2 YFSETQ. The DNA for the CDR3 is TGCGCCAGCAGCTTGGAGGCGGGGGGGCTGTACGAGCAGTACTTC. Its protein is CASSLEAGGLYEQYF.

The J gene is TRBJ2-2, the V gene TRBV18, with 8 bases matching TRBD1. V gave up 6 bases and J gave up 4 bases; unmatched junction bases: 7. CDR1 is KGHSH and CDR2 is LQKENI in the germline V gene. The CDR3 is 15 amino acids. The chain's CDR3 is CASSQLTGVTGELFF. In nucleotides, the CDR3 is TGTGCCAGCTCTCAGCTGACAGGGGTCACCGGGGAGCTGTTTTTT. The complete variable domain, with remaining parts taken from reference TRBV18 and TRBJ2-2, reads NAGVMQNPRHLVRRRGQEARLRCSPMKGHSHVYWYRQLPEEGLKFMVYLQKENIIDESGMPKERFSAEFPKEGPSILRIQQVVRGDSAAYFCASSQLTGVTGELFFGEGSRLTVL.

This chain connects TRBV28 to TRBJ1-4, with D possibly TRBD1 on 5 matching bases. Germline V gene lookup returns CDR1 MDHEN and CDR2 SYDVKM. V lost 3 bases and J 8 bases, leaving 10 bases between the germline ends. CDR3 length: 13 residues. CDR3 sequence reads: CASSLPGYEKLFF. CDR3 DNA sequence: TGTGCCAGCAGTTTGCCAGGGTACGAAAAACTGTTTTTT.

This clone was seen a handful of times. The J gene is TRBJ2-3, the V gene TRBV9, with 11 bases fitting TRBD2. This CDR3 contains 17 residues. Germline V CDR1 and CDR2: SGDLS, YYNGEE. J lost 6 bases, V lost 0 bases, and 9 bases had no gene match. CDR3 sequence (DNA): TGTGCCAGCAGCGTAGGTAGACTAGCGGGACCCCAGGATACGCAGTATTTT. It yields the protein CASSVGRLAGPQDTQYF. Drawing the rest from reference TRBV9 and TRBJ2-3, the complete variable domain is DSGVTQTPKHLITATGQRVTLRCSPRSGDLSVYWYQQSLDQGLQFLIQYYNGEERAKGNILERFSAQQFPDLHSELNLSSLELGDSALYFCASSVGRLAGPQDTQYFGPGTRLTVL.

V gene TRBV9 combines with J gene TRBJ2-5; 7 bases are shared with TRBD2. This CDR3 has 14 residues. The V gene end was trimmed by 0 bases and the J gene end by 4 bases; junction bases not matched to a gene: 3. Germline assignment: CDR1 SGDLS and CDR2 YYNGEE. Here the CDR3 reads CASSVAGGGETQYF. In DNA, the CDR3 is TGTGCCAGCAGCGTAGCGGGGGGAGGAGAGACCCAGTACTTC.

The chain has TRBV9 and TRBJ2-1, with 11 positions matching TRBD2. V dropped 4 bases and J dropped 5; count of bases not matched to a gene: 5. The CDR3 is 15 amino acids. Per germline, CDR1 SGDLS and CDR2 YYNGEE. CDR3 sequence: CASSPLAGDNNEQFF. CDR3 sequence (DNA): TGTGCCAGCAGCCCACTAGCGGGAGACAACAATGAGCAGTTCTTC.

The CDR3 nucleotides are TGTGCCAGTAGGGGTGGACTAGGGTACAATGAGCAGTTCTTC. This encodes CASRGGLGYNEQFF. V usage is TRBV28 and J usage is TRBJ2-1; TRBD2 agrees at 7 bases. V shed 9 bases and J 4 bases; nucleotides not matched to a gene: 9. Germline CDR1 is MDHEN and CDR2 is SYDVKM. The CDR3 runs 14 residues.

The CDR3 DNA follows: TGTGCCAGCAGTCTCGGACTAGCGGGGAATGAGCAGTTCTTC. It encodes CASSLGLAGNEQFF. The chain carries TRBV27 and TRBJ2-1, with 12 bases identical to TRBD2. This CDR3 is built from 14 residues. The germline gives CDR1 MNHEY, CDR2 SMNVEV (reference sequence). V dropped 5 bases and J dropped 7; count of bases not matched to a gene: 3.

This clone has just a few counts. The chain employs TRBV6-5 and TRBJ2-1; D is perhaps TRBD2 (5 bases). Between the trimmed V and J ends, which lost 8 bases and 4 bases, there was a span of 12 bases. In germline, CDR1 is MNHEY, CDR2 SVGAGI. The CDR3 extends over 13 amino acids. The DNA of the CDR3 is TGTGCCAGCTCGGCAGCGGAATACAATGAGCAGTTCTTC. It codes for CASSAAEYNEQFF.

CDR3 loop: CASSSERSSYEQYF. CDR3 nucleotide sequence: TGTGCCAGCTCATCCGAGCGGAGCTCCTACGAGCAGTACTTC. This sequence joins TRBV18 and TRBJ2-7; maybe TRBD2 (5 bases). V gave up 5 bases and J gave up 0 bases, with 11 bases separating them. Germline CDR1 reads KGHSH; CDR2 reads LQKENI. The CDR3 loop spans 14 amino acids.

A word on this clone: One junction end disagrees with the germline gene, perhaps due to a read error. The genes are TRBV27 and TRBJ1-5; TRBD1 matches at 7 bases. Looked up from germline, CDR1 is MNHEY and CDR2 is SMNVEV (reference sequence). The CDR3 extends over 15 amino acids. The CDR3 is CASSYAGGSNRPQHF. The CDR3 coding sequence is TGTGCCAGCAGTTATGCAGGGGGGTCAAATCGGCCCCAGCATTTT.

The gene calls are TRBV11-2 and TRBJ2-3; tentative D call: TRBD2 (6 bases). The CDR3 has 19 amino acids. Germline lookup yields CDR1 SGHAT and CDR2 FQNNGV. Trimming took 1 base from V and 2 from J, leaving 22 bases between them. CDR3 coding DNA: TGTGCCAGCAGCTTAGGGCGGCTAGCGAGACTTCGTCCCACAGATACGCAGTATTTT. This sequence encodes CASSLGRLARLRPTDTQYF.

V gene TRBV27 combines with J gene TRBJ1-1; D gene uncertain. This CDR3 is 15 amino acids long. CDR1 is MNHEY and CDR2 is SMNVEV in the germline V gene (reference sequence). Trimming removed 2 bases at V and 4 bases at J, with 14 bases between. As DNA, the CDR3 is TGTGCCAGCAGTTTAAAGGCGGCGGTTGCCACTGAAGCTTTCTTT. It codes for CASSLKAAVATEAFF.

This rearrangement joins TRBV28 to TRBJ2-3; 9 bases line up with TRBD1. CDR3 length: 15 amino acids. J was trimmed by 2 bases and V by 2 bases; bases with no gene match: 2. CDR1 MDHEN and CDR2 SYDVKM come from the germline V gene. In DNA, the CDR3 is TGTGCCAGCAGTTTAGGACAGGGGCACACAGATACGCAGTATTTT. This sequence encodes CASSLGQGHTDTQYF.

This CDR3 reads CASSVEGFSGNTIYF. The DNA of the CDR3 is TGTGCCAGCAGCGTGGAGGGGTTTTCTGGAAACACCATATATTTT. The chain uses TRBV9 and TRBJ1-3; D may be TRBD1 (5 bases). The V end lost 2 bases, the J end lost 1 base, and 10 bases lay between the germline ends. The CDR3 loop spans 15 amino acids. Germline values: CDR1 SGDLS, CDR2 YYNGEE.

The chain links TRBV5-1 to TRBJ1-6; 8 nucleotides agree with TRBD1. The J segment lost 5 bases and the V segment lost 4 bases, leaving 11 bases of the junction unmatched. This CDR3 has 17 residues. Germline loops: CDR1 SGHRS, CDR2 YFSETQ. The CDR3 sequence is CASSTLPGQGNNSPLHF. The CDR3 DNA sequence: TGCGCCAGCAGCACACTACCAGGACAGGGAAATAATTCACCCCTCCACTTT.

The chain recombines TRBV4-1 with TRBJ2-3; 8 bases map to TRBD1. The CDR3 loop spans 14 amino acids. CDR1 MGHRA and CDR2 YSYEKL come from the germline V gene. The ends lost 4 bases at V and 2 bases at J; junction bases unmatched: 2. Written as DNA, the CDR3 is TGCGCCAGCAGCCGACAGGGGAACACAGATACGCAGTATTTT. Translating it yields CASSRQGNTDTQYF.

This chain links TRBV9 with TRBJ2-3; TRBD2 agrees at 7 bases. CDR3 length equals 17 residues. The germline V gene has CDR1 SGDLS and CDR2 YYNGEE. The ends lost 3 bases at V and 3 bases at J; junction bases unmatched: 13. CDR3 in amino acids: CASSGTSSGPKTDTQYF. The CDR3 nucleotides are TGTGCCAGCAGCGGCACTTCTAGCGGCCCGAAAACAGATACGCAGTATTTT.

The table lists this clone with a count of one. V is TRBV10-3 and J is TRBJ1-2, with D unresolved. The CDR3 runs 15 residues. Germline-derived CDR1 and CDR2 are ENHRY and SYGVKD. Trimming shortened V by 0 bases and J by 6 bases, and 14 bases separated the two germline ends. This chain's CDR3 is CAISESRAGGHGYTF. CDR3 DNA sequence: TGTGCCATCAGTGAGTCGAGGGCAGGAGGACATGGCTACACCTTC.

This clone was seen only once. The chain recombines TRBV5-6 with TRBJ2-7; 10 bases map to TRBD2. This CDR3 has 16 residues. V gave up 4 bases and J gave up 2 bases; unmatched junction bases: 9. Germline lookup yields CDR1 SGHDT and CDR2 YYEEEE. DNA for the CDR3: TGTGCCAGCAGCGAGACCGGGACTAGCGAAACCTACGAGCAGTACTTC. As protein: CASSETGTSETYEQYF.

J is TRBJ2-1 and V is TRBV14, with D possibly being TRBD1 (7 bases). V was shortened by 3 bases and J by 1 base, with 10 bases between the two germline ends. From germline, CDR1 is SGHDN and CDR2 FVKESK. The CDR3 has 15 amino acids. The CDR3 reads CASSQQGGSYNEQFF. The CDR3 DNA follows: TGTGCCAGCAGCCAGCAGGGGGGATCCTACAATGAGCAGTTCTTC.

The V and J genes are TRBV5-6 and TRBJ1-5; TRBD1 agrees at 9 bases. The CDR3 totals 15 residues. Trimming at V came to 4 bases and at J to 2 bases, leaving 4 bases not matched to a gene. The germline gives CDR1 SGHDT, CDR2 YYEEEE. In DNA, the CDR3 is TGTGCCAGCAGCATCCGGGACAGGGGCAATCAGCCCCAGCATTTT. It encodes CASSIRDRGNQPQHF.

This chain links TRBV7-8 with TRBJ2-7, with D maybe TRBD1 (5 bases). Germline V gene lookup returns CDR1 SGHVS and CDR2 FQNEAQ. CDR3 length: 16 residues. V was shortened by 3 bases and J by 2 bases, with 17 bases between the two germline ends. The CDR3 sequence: CASSFLLSGAPYEQYF. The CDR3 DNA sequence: TGTGCCAGCAGCTTTCTTCTGAGTGGGGCCCCCTACGAGCAGTACTTC.

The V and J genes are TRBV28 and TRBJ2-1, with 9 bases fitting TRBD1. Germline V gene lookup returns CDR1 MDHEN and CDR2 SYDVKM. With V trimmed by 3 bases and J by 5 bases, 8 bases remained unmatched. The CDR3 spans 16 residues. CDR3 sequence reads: CASSFTGTGSDNEQFF. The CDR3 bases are TGTGCCAGCAGTTTTACCGGGACAGGGAGCGACAATGAGCAGTTCTTC.

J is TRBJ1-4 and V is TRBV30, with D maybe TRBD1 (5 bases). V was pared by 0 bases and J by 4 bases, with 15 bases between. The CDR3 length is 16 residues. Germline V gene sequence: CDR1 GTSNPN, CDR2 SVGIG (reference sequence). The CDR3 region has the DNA TGTGCCTGGAGTGTACATCGGAGACAGAATAATGAAAAACTGTTTTTT. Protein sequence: CAWSVHRRQNNEKLFF.